Shown below are 10 T cell receptor beta chains from a single sample sequenced in a study of regulatory T cells in long-lasting Graves disease. This sample's time point: newly diagnosed GD, antithyroid drugs for less than 3 months. PBMC RNA was the source of the TCR library. Both iRepertoire HTBI primers and Arm-PCR of CDR3 regions were used to build the TCR beta libraries. TCRdb reprocessed the multiplex PCR reads with MiXCR, giving one entry per CDR3 protein. Among over 200,000 distinct CDR3 sequences, about 16% were seen once, and the ten largest hold about 20%. Sample: peripheral blood mononuclear cells (PBMCs), taken at new diagnosis, from a patient treated with antithyroid drugs. These receptors were collected from a female donor with Graves disease.

This clonotype was found many times. The chain is built from TRBV7-2 and TRBJ1-1; D not resolved. The ends were cut back, 1 base at V and 3 bases at J, with 12 bases in the middle. CDR3 size: 15 residues. Germline lookup yields CDR1 SGHTA and CDR2 FQGNSA. The CDR3 reads CASSLDIREDTEAFF. The CDR3, as DNA: TGTGCCAGCAGCTTAGATATTAGGGAGGACACTGAAGCTTTCTTT. Full variable domain (remainder filled in from reference TRBV7-2 and TRBJ1-1): GAGVSQSPSNKVTEKGKDVELRCDPISGHTALYWYRQSLGQGLEFLIYFQGNSAPDKSGLPSDRFSAERTGGSVSTLTIQRTQQEDSAVYLCASSLDIREDTEAFFGQGTRLTVV.

The CDR3 region is CASSENSSPRSPLHF. CDR3 nucleotide sequence: TGTGCCAGCAGTGAAAACTCTTCTCCCAGGTCACCCCTCCACTTT. J is TRBJ1-6 and V is TRBV25-1; D is undetermined. Deletions cut 2 bases from V and 10 bases from J, with 15 bases between. The CDR3 runs to 15 residues. The germline V gene encodes CDR1 MGHDK and CDR2 SYGVNS.

With regard to this clonotype: Compared with germline, one end of the junction differs, possibly owing to a read error. The rearrangement uses TRBV7-2 and TRBJ2-7; the match to TRBD1 covers 9 bases. The CDR3 totals 15 residues. The germline V gene has CDR1 SGHTA and CDR2 FQGNSA. In nucleotides, the CDR3 is TGTGCCGGCAGACGGGACAGGGCCAGCTCCTACGAGCAGTACTTC. This gives the protein CAGRRDRASSYEQYF.

This clonotype was seen at least ten times. This chain joins TRBV20-1 and TRBJ1-4; tentative D call: TRBD1 (5 bases). CDR1 and CDR2 from the germline V gene are DFQATT and SNEGSKA (reference sequence). This CDR3 is 13 amino acids long. Trimming pared 5 bases from V and 5 bases from J, leaving 12 bases between. The chain's CDR3 is CSAGTAENEKLFF. DNA for the CDR3: TGCAGTGCTGGGACCGCCGAAAATGAAAAACTGTTTTTT.

A word on this clonotype: This likely reflects a read error, since a far larger clone is one base away. The chain has TRBV20-1 and TRBJ2-3; 10 bases are shared with TRBD1. The J call may be in error: the DNA end matches TRBJ2-5 better. CDR1 is DFQATT and CDR2 is SNEGSKA in the germline V gene (reference sequence). The CDR3 contains 14 residues. DNA of the CDR3: TGCAGTGCACTTAGACAGGGGGCCTTGGGGACCCAGTACTTC. Encoded protein: CSALRQGALGTQYF.

This clonotype was observed many times. The rearrangement uses TRBV7-9 and TRBJ2-1; D is perhaps TRBD1 or TRBD2 (5 bases each). With 4 bases removed from V and 4 bases from J, the gap between germline ends came to 17 bases. CDR3 length: 16 amino acids. The V gene's germline CDR1 is SEHNR and CDR2 FQNEAQ (reference sequence). In nucleotides, the CDR3 is TGTGCCAGCAGCTCCTACGGGACCGATCATTACAATGAGCAGTTCTTC. The encoded protein is CASSSYGTDHYNEQFF.

J is TRBJ2-5 and V is TRBV12-3 or TRBV12-4, with a tentative D call TRBD1 (5 bases). This CDR3 region has 13 residues. V lost 3 bases to trimming and J lost 4 bases, with 9 bases between them. The CDR3 DNA is TGTGCCAGCAGTTTGCGCAGGGTAGAGACCCAGTACTTC. Residues: CASSLRRVETQYF.

At least ten counts were recorded for this clonotype. The CDR3 nucleotides are TGTGCCAGCAGGAAAACAGGGAGCCGCTACGAGCAGTACTTC. Protein product: CASRKTGSRYEQYF. The chain employs TRBV2 and TRBJ2-7; D possibly corresponds to TRBD1 (6 bases). The germline gives CDR1 SNHLY, CDR2 FYNNEI. The CDR3 consists of 14 residues. Trimming took 6 bases from V and 3 from J, leaving 15 bases between them.

This clonotype was seen repeatedly, ten times or more. V usage is TRBV19 and J usage is TRBJ2-3; D is perhaps TRBD2 (6 bases). CDR1 is LNHDA, CDR2 SQIVND, per germline (reference sequence). This CDR3 comprises 14 residues. Trimming took off 11 bases at V and 2 bases at J, with 17 bases between the two ends. The CDR3 loop is CAPSSGVITDTQYF. CDR3 DNA sequence: TGTGCCCCCTCCTCGGGGGTCATCACAGATACGCAGTATTTT.

The sample holds many counts of this clonotype. This rearrangement joins TRBV7-8 to TRBJ2-3, with a possible D match to TRBD1 (5 bases). The CDR3 has 14 residues. V lost 5 bases and J lost 2, with 11 bases in between. The germline CDR1 and CDR2 sequences are SGHVS and FQNEAQ. CDR3 DNA: TGTGCCAGCAGCGCGGACACCTTCACAGATACGCAGTATTTT. It translates to CASSADTFTDTQYF.